Following are 4 T cell receptor beta chains from one sample sequenced in a study of molecular identifiers for immune sequencing clone quantification. TCRdb ran MiXCR on the PCR reads and lists one entry per CDR3 protein. The table has some 320,000 distinct CDR3 sequences, roughly a fifth seen once. The specimen was naive CD8+ T cells from blood, with Jurkat cell RNA spiked in. Subset described: FACS-sorted CD8+CD4-CCR7+CD45RA+ naive T cells. All receptors come from a human donor in good health. Some libraries in this study had Jurkat cell RNA spiked in.

This clonotype was recorded many times. This sequence joins TRBV5-4 and TRBJ1-1; D unresolved. The CDR3 totals 15 residues. CDR1 SGHNT and CDR2 YYREEE come from the germline V gene (reference sequence). Trimming removed 4 bases from V and 1 base from J, with 14 bases in between. The CDR3 loop is CASSPVGSGNTEAFF. DNA of the CDR3: TGTGCCAGCAGCCCCGTTGGCTCAGGGAACACTGAAGCTTTCTTT.

The sample holds a few counts of this clonotype. The chain recombines TRBV20-1 with TRBJ2-3, with TRBD2 as a possible D gene (7 bases). The CDR3 length is 17 residues. The V gene's germline CDR1 is DFQATT and CDR2 SNEGSKA (reference sequence). V shed 4 bases and J shed 0 bases, with 20 bases lying between them. The DNA of the CDR3 is TGCAGTGCTACTCCTGGGGTGGGGGGGCTAAGCACAGATACGCAGTATTTT. Translation: CSATPGVGGLSTDTQYF.

This clonotype was seen only a few times. This chain connects TRBV4-1 to TRBJ1-3; D gene ambiguous. Per germline, CDR1 MGHRA and CDR2 YSYEKL. Trimming cost V 1 base and J 1 base, with 8 bases left between them. This CDR3 has 15 amino acids. As DNA, the CDR3 is TGCGCCAGCAGCCAAGTTCACAGATCTGGAAACACCATATATTTT. Translated, it gives CASSQVHRSGNTIYF.

The V call is TRBV10-3, the J call TRBJ2-5, with 7 bases matching TRBD1. CDR3 size: 16 residues. Germline V CDR1 and CDR2: ENHRY, SYGVKD. The V and J ends lost 2 bases and 1 base, in that order; junction bases with no gene match: 7. The chain's CDR3 is CAISEDRVYGQETQYF. The CDR3 DNA sequence: TGTGCCATCAGTGAGGACAGGGTATATGGCCAAGAGACCCAGTACTTC.